Below, 10 T cell receptor beta chains from the same sample are listed, as sequenced in a study of T cells in Graves' hyperthyroidism and ophthalmopathy (dated by TCRdb to the late 2010s). The library was produced with multiplex PCR. Sequencing took place on an Illumina HiSeq 2000. Amplification of TCR beta CDR3 regions was carried out from RNA transcripts. The TCR CDR3 was subjected to a first round of RT-PCR using the HTBI primer set and the Qiagen OneStep RT-PCR kit. Using fastp at Q25 and MiXCR, TCRdb reprocessed the public reads and kept productive beta chains. Rows merge per CDR3 protein into single entries with the most common DNA and genes. The sample table lists more than 350,000 distinct CDR3 sequences, under 15% of them with a count of one. The top ten hold approximately 32% of the sample. Input material: blood. All receptors come from a woman in her 30s with Graves' hyperthyroidism.

This clonotype came up many times. V usage is TRBV27 and J usage is TRBJ2-3; tentative D call: TRBD2 (6 bases). The germline gives CDR1 MNHEY, CDR2 SMNVEV (reference sequence). Trimming cost V 1 base and J 5 bases, with 7 bases left between them. The CDR3 extends over 13 amino acids. CDR3 loop: CASSLWRGDTQYF. In DNA form, the CDR3 reads TGTGCCAGCAGTTTATGGCGGGGAGATACGCAGTATTTT.

This clonotype was picked up many times. The chain is built from TRBV7-8 and TRBJ2-3; D remains unclear. Germline V gene sequence: CDR1 SGHVS, CDR2 FQNEAQ. V was pared by 1 base and J by 1 base, with 9 bases between. The CDR3 loop spans 15 amino acids. The CDR3 region is CASSLGAFRTDTQYF. CDR3 nucleotides: TGTGCCAGCAGCTTAGGTGCCTTCCGCACAGATACGCAGTATTTT. Complete variable domain (other parts from reference TRBV7-8 and TRBJ2-3): GAGVSQSPRYKVAKRGQDVALRCDPISGHVSLFWYQQALGQGPEFLTYFQNEAQLDKSGLPSDRFFAERPEGSVSTLKIQRTQQEDSAVYLCASSLGAFRTDTQYFGPGTRLTVL.

The sample holds many counts of this clonotype. The V and J genes are TRBV20-1 and TRBJ2-3, with unresolved D. V lost 3 bases and J 0 bases, leaving 1 base between the germline ends. The CDR3 totals 11 residues. In germline, CDR1 is DFQATT, CDR2 SNEGSKA (reference sequence). CDR3 sequence reads: CSARSTDTQYF. DNA for the CDR3: TGCAGTGCTAGGAGCACAGATACGCAGTATTTT.

This chain uses TRBV6-1 with TRBJ2-3, with 12 nucleotides matching TRBD2. Germline CDR1 is MNHNS and CDR2 is SASEGT. The V and J ends lost 6 bases and 6 bases, in that order; junction bases with no gene match: 13. The CDR3 runs 17 residues. CDR3 sequence reads: CASSDRTSGKVRDTQYF. As DNA, the CDR3 is TGTGCCAGCAGCGACAGGACTAGCGGGAAAGTGAGGGATACGCAGTATTTT.

The gene calls are TRBV20-1 and TRBJ2-4; no definite D call. Germline CDR1 DFQATT, CDR2 SNEGSKA (reference sequence). Trimming cost V 3 bases and J 3 bases, with 15 bases left between them. The CDR3 loop spans 15 amino acids. The CDR3 is CSARKGSPFKNIQYF. CDR3 coding DNA: TGCAGTGCTAGGAAGGGCTCCCCGTTCAAAAACATTCAGTACTTC.

In its sample, this clonotype was seen many times. The J gene is TRBJ1-1, the V gene TRBV28; D is unresolved. The length of the CDR3 is 14 residues. In germline, CDR1 is MDHEN, CDR2 SYDVKM. Trimming left V 6 bases short and J 5 bases short, with 16 bases between. CDR3 nucleotide sequence: TGTGCCAGCAGCTACCCCGGAAGGGTGACTGAAGCTTTCTTT. The encoded protein is CASSYPGRVTEAFF.

This clonotype was counted ten times or more. J is TRBJ2-5 and V is TRBV2; TRBD1 agrees at 7 bases. CDR1 is SNHLY, CDR2 FYNNEI, per germline. The CDR3 has 14 residues. V lost 5 bases to trimming and J lost 1 base; unmatched junction nucleotides: 4. The CDR3 DNA reads as TGTGCCAGCAGTTACCAGGGGGTCCAAGAGACCCAGTACTTC. Translating gives CASSYQGVQETQYF.

This chain uses TRBV4-2 with TRBJ2-1, with D possibly called TRBD1 or TRBD2 (5 bases each). This CDR3 is built from 15 residues. Trimming shortened V by 4 bases and J by 6 bases, and 16 bases separated the two germline ends. Germline V CDR1 and CDR2: LGHNA, YNFKEQ. CDR3 bases: TGTGCCAGCAGCCCCAACCCGGGGACGGCCAATGAGCAGTTCTTC. Protein sequence: CASSPNPGTANEQFF.

This clonotype showed up just a few times. This chain links TRBV28 with TRBJ1-2; 9 nucleotides align to TRBD1. In germline, CDR1 is MDHEN, CDR2 SYDVKM. Trimming cost V 5 bases and J 0 bases; bases outside gene matches: 10. The CDR3 has 17 amino acids. The CDR3 loop reads CASSEYTRTGANYGYTF. CDR3 sequence (DNA): TGTGCCAGCAGTGAATATACACGGACAGGGGCTAACTATGGCTACACCTTC.

On this clonotype itself: A much larger clone is a single base away; this may be a read error. The chain carries TRBV7-2 and TRBJ2-3; TRBD2 aligns across 15 bases. The CDR3 is 17 residues long. The V gene's germline CDR1 is SGHTA and CDR2 FQGNSA. V shed 5 bases and J 3 bases; nucleotides not matched to a gene: 6. The CDR3 DNA is TGTGCCAGCAGCGGCCGGACTAGCGGGAGGGGGACAGATACGCAGTATTTT. It encodes CASSGRTSGRGTDTQYF.